The 19 T cell receptor beta chains listed next were all sequenced from one sample in a study of blood T cell repertoires in COVID-19. This table comes from immunoSEQ multiplex PCR, and its TCRdb copy is limited to in-frame clones, with some not included. The repertoire holds about 370,000 clones, with more than 70% as singletons. The sample consisted of peripheral blood. The receptors stem from a woman in her 30s with COVID-19, enrolled during active disease.

The V gene is TRBV30, the J gene TRBJ1-1; 7 bases fit TRBD1. Germline values: CDR1 GTSNPN, CDR2 SVGIG (reference sequence). The CDR3 loop spans 13 amino acids. The V and J ends lost 1 base and 3 bases, in that order; junction bases with no gene match: 2. The CDR3 nucleotides read TGTGCCTGGAGTGGGGACAGATACACTGAAGCTTTCTTT. Translated, it gives CAWSGDRYTEAFF.

J is TRBJ1-1 and V is TRBV5-1; D ambiguous. The V gene's germline CDR1 is SGHRS and CDR2 YFSETQ. The CDR3 is 14 amino acids. Trimming cost V 4 bases and J 3 bases, with 13 bases left between them. This CDR3 reads CASSRQSTDTEAFF. The DNA of the CDR3 is TGCGCCAGCAGCCGCCAATCAACGGACACTGAAGCTTTCTTT.

This clone was seen a single time. The V call is TRBV6-4, the J call TRBJ2-7; D gene ambiguous. CDR3 length: 16 amino acids. Per germline, CDR1 MRHNA and CDR2 SNTAGT. V was pared by 3 bases and J by 3 bases, with 18 bases between. CDR3 region: CASSEEANPLVYEQYF. CDR3 nucleotides: TGTGCCAGCAGTGAAGAGGCCAACCCTCTCGTCTACGAGCAGTACTTC.

The rearrangement links TRBV5-6 to TRBJ2-3; TRBD1 is a possible D gene (5 bases). The germline V gene has CDR1 SGHDT and CDR2 YYEEEE. Trimming took 3 bases from V and 3 from J, leaving 17 bases between them. The CDR3 is 16 amino acids. The CDR3 nucleotides are TGTGCCAGCAGCTATGATTACGGGCGGACAACAGATACGCAGTATTTT. Protein product: CASSYDYGRTTDTQYF.

The V and J genes are TRBV27 and TRBJ1-5; tentative D call: TRBD1 (6 bases). The CDR3 length is 12 residues. Trimming stripped 5 bases from V and 7 bases from J, with 9 bases between. Germline values: CDR1 MNHEY, CDR2 SMNVEV (reference sequence). The CDR3, as DNA: TGTGCCAGCAGTCCGACAGGACAGCCCCAGCATTTT. Amino acids: CASSPTGQPQHF.

This clone was detected once. The chain joins TRBV2 to TRBJ2-7; D is unclear. V was clipped by 4 bases and J by 4 bases, with 8 bases between them. Germline CDR1 reads SNHLY; CDR2 reads FYNNEI. CDR3 length: 12 amino acids. The CDR3 nucleotides read TGTGCCAGCAGTGGAGATGTATACGAGCAGTACTTC. Its protein is CASSGDVYEQYF. Combining the CDR3 with reference TRBV2 and TRBJ2-7 gives the whole variable domain EPEVTQTPSHQVTQMGQEVILRCVPISNHLYFYWYRQILGQKVEFLVSFYNNEISEKSEIFDDQFSVERPDGSNFTLKIRSTKLEDSAMYFCASSGDVYEQYFGPGTRLTVT.

This clone was observed once. The chain couples TRBV13 to TRBJ2-1; D may be TRBD2 (7 bases). V was pared by 5 bases and J by 2 bases, with 10 bases between. The CDR3 loop spans 14 amino acids. CDR1 and CDR2 from the germline V gene are PRHDT and FYEKMQ (reference sequence). The CDR3 DNA reads TGTGCCAGCAGCGGGAGGGGGACCTACAATGAGCAGTTCTTC. Translating it yields CASSGRGTYNEQFF.

The gene calls are TRBV5-4 and TRBJ2-1; 8 bases fit TRBD2. Germline assignment: CDR1 SGHNT and CDR2 YYREEE (reference sequence). Losses at the gene ends were 9 bases for V and 4 bases for J; bases not matched to a gene: 9. The CDR3 runs to 14 residues. Here the CDR3 reads CATAPLAVYNEQFF. CDR3 bases: TGTGCCACCGCCCCACTAGCGGTATACAATGAGCAGTTCTTC.

This chain uses TRBV4-1 with TRBJ2-7; 7 bases agree with TRBD2. The J segment lost 2 bases and the V segment lost 4 bases, leaving 2 bases of the junction unmatched. The CDR3 sequence is 13 residues long. Germline lookup yields CDR1 MGHRA and CDR2 YSYEKL. The CDR3 bases are TGCGCCAGCAGCCCAGGACTAGCCTACGAGCAGTACTTC. Translated: CASSPGLAYEQYF.

This clone is a singleton in its sample. The V call is TRBV15, the J call TRBJ1-4; D possibly corresponds to TRBD1 (6 bases). The CDR3 spans 15 residues. V lost 5 bases to trimming and J lost 4 bases, with 14 bases between them. CDR1 is LNHNV, CDR2 YYDKDF, per germline (reference sequence). In DNA, the CDR3 is TGTGCCACCAGCGCTCCTGGGGGCCATAATGAAAAACTGTTTTTT. It translates to CATSAPGGHNEKLFF.

CDR3 DNA sequence: TGTGCCAGCAGCTTGGCGTCCGGGACTGGACCCTACGAGCAGTACTTC. Its protein product is CASSLASGTGPYEQYF. The gene calls are TRBV5-4 and TRBJ2-7, with D perhaps matching TRBD2 (6 bases). This CDR3 region has 16 residues. V was pared by 0 bases and J by 2 bases, with 15 bases between. The germline gives CDR1 SGHNT, CDR2 YYREEE (reference sequence).

The chain employs TRBV5-4 and TRBJ1-2, with TRBD1 identical over 10 bases. Germline V gene sequence: CDR1 SGHNT, CDR2 YYREEE (reference sequence). CDR3 length: 15 residues. Unmatched junction bases numbered 9, after V lost 3 bases and J lost 7 bases. The chain's CDR3 is CASSSDRGQIGGYTF. In DNA form, the CDR3 reads TGTGCCAGCAGCTCCGACAGGGGGCAGATTGGTGGCTACACCTTC.

The chain combines TRBV7-9 with TRBJ1-2, with D tentatively TRBD1 (6 bases). This CDR3 has 15 amino acids. The germline CDR1 and CDR2 sequences are SEHNR and FQNEAQ (reference sequence). Trimming shortened V by 2 bases and J by 7 bases, and 17 bases separated the two germline ends. The CDR3 protein is CASSLNLQGYGGYTF. CDR3 nucleotide sequence: TGTGCCAGCAGCTTAAACCTGCAGGGGTATGGTGGCTACACCTTC.

The chain combines TRBV6-5 with TRBJ1-1; D gene unclear. This CDR3 contains 15 residues. The ends were cut back, 0 bases at V and 0 bases at J, with 8 bases in the middle. Germline V lookup: CDR1 MNHEY, CDR2 SVGAGI. The CDR3 nucleotides are TGTGCCAGCAGTTACTCGGCAGATATGAACACTGAAGCTTTCTTT. Residues: CASSYSADMNTEAFF.

The chain combines TRBV10-3 with TRBJ2-3; 9 bases map to TRBD1. With 4 bases clipped from V and 2 bases from J, the junction kept 7 bases outside the gene matches. The CDR3 runs to 16 residues. CDR1 is ENHRY, CDR2 SYGVKD, per germline. The CDR3 sequence is CAISGLQGASTDTQYF. The CDR3 coding sequence is TGTGCCATCAGTGGACTACAGGGGGCTTCCACAGATACGCAGTATTTT.

Here the CDR3 DNA reads TGTGCCAGCAGCCAAGTCCGGACTAGCGGGAGTCAGGACGAGCAGTACTTC. Amino acid sequence: CASSQVRTSGSQDEQYF. This chain connects TRBV14 to TRBJ2-7; 13 bases fit TRBD2. The germline CDR1 and CDR2 sequences are SGHDN and FVKESK. This CDR3 is 17 amino acids long. V dropped 1 base and J dropped 5; count of bases not matched to a gene: 8.

The V and J genes are TRBV3-1 (or the pseudogene TRBV3-2) and TRBJ2-3, with 9 bases fitting TRBD2. This CDR3 comprises 16 residues. Germline values: CDR1 LGHDT, CDR2 YNNKEL (reference sequence). V shed 4 bases, J shed 3 bases, and the junction held 8 bases outside the gene matches. The CDR3 sequence: CASSPLAGRVTDTQYF. CDR3 DNA: TGTGCCAGCAGCCCTCTAGCGGGAAGAGTAACAGATACGCAGTATTTT.

This chain connects TRBV27 to TRBJ1-5; unclear D gene. The CDR3 loop spans 13 amino acids. CDR1 is MNHEY, CDR2 SMNVEV, per germline (reference sequence). V was trimmed by 2 bases and J by 7 bases, leaving 9 bases between them. Here the CDR3 DNA reads TGTGCCAGCAGTTTAGGAGGGTACCAGCCCCAGCATTTT. Protein: CASSLGGYQPQHF.

The chain carries TRBV20-1 and TRBJ2-2; no definite D call. The CDR3 runs to 13 residues. The ends were cut back, 3 bases at V and 2 bases at J, with 7 bases in the middle. Germline-derived CDR1 and CDR2 are DFQATT and SNEGSKA (reference sequence). The CDR3 sequence: CSASGLNTGELFF. Written as DNA, the CDR3 is TGCAGTGCTAGTGGGCTTAACACCGGGGAGCTGTTTTTT.